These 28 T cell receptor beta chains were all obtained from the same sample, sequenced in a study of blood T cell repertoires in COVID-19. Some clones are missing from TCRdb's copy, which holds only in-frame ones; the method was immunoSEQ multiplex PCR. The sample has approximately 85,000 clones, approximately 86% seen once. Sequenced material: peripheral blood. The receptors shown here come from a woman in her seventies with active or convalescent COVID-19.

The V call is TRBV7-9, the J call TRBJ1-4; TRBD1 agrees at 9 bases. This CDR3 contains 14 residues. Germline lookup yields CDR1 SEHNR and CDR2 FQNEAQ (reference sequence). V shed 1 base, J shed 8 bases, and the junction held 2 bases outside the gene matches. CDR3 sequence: CASSLGQGGEKLFF. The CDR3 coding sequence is TGTGCCAGCAGCTTAGGACAGGGGGGAGAAAAACTGTTTTTT.

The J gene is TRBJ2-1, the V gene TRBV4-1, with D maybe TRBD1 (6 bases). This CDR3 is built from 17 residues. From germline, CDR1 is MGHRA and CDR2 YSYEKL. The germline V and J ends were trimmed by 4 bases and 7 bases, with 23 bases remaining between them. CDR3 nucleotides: TGCGCCAGCAGCCTGGGGGCATACGGTACGGTGTTAAATGAGCAGTTCTTC. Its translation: CASSLGAYGTVLNEQFF.

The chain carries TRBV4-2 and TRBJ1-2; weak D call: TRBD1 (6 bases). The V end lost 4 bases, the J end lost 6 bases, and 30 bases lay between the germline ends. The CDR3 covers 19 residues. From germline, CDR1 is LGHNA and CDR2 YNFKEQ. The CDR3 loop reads CASSLWARGPLGHFNGYTF. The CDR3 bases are TGTGCCAGCAGCCTTTGGGCCAGGGGCCCTCTTGGGCATTTCAATGGCTACACCTTC.

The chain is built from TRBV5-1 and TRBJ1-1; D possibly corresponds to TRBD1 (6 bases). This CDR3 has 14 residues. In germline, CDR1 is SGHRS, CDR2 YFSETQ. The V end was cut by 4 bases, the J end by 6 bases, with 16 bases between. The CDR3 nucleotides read TGCGCCAGCAGCGTACAGGGTGGAAACGCTGAAGCTTTCTTT. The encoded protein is CASSVQGGNAEAFF.

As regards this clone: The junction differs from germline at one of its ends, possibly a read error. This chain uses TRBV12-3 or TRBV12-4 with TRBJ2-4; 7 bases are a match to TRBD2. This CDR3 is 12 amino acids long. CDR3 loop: CASRLGEAGEFF. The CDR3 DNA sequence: TGTGCCAGCAGGCTAGGGGAGGCGGGGGAATTCTTC.

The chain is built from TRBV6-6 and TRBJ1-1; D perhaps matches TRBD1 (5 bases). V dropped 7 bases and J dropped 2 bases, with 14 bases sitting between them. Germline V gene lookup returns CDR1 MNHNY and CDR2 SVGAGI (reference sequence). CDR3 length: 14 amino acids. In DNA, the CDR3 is TGTGCCAGCACCCGCGGGGGGACTAACACTGAAGCTTTCTTT. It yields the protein CASTRGGTNTEAFF.

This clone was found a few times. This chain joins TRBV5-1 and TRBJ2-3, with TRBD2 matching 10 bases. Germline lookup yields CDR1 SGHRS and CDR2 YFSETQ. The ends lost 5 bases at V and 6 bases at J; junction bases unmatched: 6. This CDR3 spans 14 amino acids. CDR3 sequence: CASRLLAGTDTQYF. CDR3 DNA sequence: TGCGCCAGCAGATTACTAGCGGGGACTGATACGCAGTATTTT.

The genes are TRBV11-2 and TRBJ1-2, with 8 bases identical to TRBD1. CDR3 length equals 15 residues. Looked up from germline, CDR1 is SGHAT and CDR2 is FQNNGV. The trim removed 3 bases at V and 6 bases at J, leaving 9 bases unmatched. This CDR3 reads CASSLTRQGYDGYTF. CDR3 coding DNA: TGTGCCAGCAGCTTGACGCGACAGGGGTACGATGGCTACACCTTC.

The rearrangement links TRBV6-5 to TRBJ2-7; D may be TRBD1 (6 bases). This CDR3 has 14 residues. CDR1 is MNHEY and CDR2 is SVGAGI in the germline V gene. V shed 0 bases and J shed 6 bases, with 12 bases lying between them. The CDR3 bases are TGTGCCAGCAGTTACTCCGGGACAACAAGCGAGCAGTACTTC. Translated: CASSYSGTTSEQYF.

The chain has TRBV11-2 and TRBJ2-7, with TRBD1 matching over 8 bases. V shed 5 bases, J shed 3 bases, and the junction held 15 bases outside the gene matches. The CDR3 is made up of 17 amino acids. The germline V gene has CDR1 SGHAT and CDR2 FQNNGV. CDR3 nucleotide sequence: TGTGCCAGCAGCCCAATCTCCCGACAGGGGACGAGCTACGAGCAGTACTTC. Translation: CASSPISRQGTSYEQYF.

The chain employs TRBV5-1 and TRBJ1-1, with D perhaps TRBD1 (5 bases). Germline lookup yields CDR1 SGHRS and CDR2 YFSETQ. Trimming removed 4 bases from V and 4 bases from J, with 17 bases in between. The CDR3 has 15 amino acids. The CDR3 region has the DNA TGCGCCAGCAGCCCAGTCCAGGGTTTAGGCACTGAAGCTTTCTTT. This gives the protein CASSPVQGLGTEAFF.

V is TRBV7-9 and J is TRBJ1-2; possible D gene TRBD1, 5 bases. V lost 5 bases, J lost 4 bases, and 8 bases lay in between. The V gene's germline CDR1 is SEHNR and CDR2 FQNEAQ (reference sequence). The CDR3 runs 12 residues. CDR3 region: CASSQDSYGYTF. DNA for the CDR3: TGTGCCAGCAGCCAAGACAGCTATGGCTACACCTTC.

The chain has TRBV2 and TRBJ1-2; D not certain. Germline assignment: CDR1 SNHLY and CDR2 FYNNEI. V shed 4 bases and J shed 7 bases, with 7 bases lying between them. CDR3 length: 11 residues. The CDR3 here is CASSVEVGYTF. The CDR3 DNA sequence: TGTGCCAGCAGTGTAGAAGTTGGCTACACCTTC. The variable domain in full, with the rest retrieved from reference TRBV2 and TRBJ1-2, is EPEVTQTPSHQVTQMGQEVILRCVPISNHLYFYWYRQILGQKVEFLVSFYNNEISEKSEIFDDQFSVERPDGSNFTLKIRSTKLEDSAMYFCASSVEVGYTFGSGTRLTVV.

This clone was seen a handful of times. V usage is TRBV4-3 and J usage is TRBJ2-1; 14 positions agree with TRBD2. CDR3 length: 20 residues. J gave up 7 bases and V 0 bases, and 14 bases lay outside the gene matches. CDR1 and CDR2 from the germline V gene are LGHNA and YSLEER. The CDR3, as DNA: TGCGCCAGCAGCCAAGATCTTTTGGGACTAGCGGGGGCCCTAGGGAATGAGCAGTTCTTC. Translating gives CASSQDLLGLAGALGNEQFF.

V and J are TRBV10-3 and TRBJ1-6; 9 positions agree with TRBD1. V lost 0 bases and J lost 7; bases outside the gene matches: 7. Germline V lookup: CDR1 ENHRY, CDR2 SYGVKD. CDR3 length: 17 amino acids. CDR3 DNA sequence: TGTGCCATCAGTGAGTCGACATCACAGGGGGCAAATTCACCCCTCCACTTT. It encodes CAISESTSQGANSPLHF.

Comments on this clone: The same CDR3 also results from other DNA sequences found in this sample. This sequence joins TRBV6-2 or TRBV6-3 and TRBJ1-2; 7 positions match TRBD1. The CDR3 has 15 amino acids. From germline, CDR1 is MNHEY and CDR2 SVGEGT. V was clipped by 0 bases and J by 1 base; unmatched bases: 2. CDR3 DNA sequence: TGTGCCAGCAGTTACTCGAGACAGGGTAACTATGGCTACACCTTC. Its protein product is CASSYSRQGNYGYTF.

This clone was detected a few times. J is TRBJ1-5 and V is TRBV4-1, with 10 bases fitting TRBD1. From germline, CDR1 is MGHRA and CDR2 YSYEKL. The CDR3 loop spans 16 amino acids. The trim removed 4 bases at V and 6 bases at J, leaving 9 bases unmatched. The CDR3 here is CASSRNDRDRGQPQHF. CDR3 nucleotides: TGCGCCAGCAGCCGGAACGACCGGGACAGGGGTCAGCCCCAGCATTTT.

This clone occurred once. The CDR3 loop is CASSLVATGGNTGELFF. The CDR3, as DNA: TGTGCCAGCAGCTTAGTAGCTACAGGGGGAAACACCGGGGAGCTGTTTTTT. J is TRBJ2-2 and V is TRBV7-2; 8 bases line up with TRBD1. Germline CDR1 reads SGHTA; CDR2 reads FQGNSA. The CDR3 extends over 17 amino acids. V shed 1 base, J shed 2 bases, and the junction held 6 bases outside the gene matches.

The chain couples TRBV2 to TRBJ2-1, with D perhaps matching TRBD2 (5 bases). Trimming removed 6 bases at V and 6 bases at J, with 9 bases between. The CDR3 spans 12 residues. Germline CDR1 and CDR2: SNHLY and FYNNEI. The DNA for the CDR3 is TGTGCCAGCAGGCTAGCCCGCAATGAGCAGTTCTTC. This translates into CASRLARNEQFF. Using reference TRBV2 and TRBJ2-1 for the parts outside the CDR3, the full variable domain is EPEVTQTPSHQVTQMGQEVILRCVPISNHLYFYWYRQILGQKVEFLVSFYNNEISEKSEIFDDQFSVERPDGSNFTLKIRSTKLEDSAMYFCASRLARNEQFFGPGTRLTVL.

The CDR3 here is CASSQEREAYNSPLHF. Written as DNA, the CDR3 is TGCGCCAGCAGCCAAGAAAGAGAAGCCTATAATTCACCCCTCCACTTT. This chain uses TRBV4-3 with TRBJ1-6; D remains unclear. In germline, CDR1 is LGHNA, CDR2 YSLEER. This CDR3 contains 16 residues. Trimming pared 0 bases from V and 2 bases from J, leaving 8 bases between.

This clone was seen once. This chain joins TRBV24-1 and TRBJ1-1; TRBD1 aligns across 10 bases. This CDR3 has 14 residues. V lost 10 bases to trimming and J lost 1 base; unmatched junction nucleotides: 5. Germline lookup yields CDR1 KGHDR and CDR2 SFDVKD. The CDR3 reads CATRGTGANTEAFF. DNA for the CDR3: TGTGCCACTAGAGGGACAGGGGCGAACACTGAAGCTTTCTTT.

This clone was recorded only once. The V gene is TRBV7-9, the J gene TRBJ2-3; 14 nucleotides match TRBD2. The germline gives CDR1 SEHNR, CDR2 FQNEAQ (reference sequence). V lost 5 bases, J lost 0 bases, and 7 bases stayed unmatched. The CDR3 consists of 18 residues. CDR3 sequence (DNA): TGTGCCAGCAGCAAAGGGACTAGCGGGGGCGGTAGCACAGATACGCAGTATTTT. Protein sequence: CASSKGTSGGGSTDTQYF.

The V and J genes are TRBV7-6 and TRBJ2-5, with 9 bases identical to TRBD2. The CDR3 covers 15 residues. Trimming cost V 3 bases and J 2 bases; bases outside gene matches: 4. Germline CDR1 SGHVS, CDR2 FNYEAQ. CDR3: CASSFSGGLQETQYF. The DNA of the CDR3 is TGTGCCAGCAGCTTTAGCGGGGGCCTTCAAGAGACCCAGTACTTC.

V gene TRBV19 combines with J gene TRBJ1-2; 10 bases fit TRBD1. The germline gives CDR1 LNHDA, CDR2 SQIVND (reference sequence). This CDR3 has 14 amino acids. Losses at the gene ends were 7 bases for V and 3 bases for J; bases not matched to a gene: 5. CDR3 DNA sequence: TGTGCCAGTACCCCAGGGACAGGGGACTATGGCTACACCTTC. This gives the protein CASTPGTGDYGYTF.

In DNA, the CDR3 is TGTGCCAGCAGTGTGTACGCGGGGAGCACAGATACGCAGTATTTT. This gives the protein CASSVYAGSTDTQYF. The chain combines TRBV2 with TRBJ2-3; D perhaps matches TRBD2 (6 bases). Germline assignment: CDR1 SNHLY and CDR2 FYNNEI. The CDR3 has 15 residues. V lost 4 bases to trimming and J lost 0 bases, with 11 bases between them.

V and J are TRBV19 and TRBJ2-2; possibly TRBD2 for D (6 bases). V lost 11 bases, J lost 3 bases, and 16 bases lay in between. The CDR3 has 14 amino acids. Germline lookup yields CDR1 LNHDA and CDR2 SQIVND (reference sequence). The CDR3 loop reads CACCPGSYTGELFF. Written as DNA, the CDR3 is TGTGCCTGCTGCCCCGGGAGTTACACCGGGGAGCTGTTTTTT. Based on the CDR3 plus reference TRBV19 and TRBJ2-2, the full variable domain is DGGITQSPKYLFRKEGQNVTLSCEQNLNHDAMYWYRQDPGQGLRLIYYSQIVNDFQKGDIAEGYSVSREKKESFPLTVTSAQKNPTAFYLCACCPGSYTGELFFGEGSRLTVL.

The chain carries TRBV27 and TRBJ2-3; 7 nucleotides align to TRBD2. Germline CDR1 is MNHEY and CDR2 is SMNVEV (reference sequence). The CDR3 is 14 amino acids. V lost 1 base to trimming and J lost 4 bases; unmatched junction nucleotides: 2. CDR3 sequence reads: CASSLWGGADTQYF. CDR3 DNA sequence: TGTGCCAGCAGTTTATGGGGGGGAGCAGATACGCAGTATTTT.

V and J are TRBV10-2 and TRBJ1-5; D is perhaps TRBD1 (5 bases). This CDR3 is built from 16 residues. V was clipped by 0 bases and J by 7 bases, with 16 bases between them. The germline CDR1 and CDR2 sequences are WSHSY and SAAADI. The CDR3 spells CASSESPGGVGQPQHF. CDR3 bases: TGCGCCAGCAGTGAGTCCCCCGGGGGGGTAGGACAGCCCCAGCATTTT.